Listed below are T cell receptor beta chains from one sample, sequenced in a study of blood T cell repertoires in COVID-19. TCRdb's table, derived via immunoSEQ multiplex PCR, lists solely in-frame clones and lacks some. This table holds about 190,000 clones, around 86% found once. Input material: peripheral blood. These TCRs come from a man aged 35 to 55 with acute or convalescent COVID-19. The CDR3 runs from the conserved cysteine through the conserved F or W. A D gene is named only where the DNA matches it firmly. Size is stated for part of the rows, as once, few or many counts, or as a class when the clone is expanded.

- TRBJ1-2 TRBD1 TRBV12-5 CASGLNRGGPNYGYTF TGTGCTAGTGGTTTGAATCGAGGGGGCCCGAACTATGGCTACACCTTC
- TRBJ2-1 - TRBV19 CASGFNEQFF TGTGCCAGTGGCTTCAATGAGCAGTTCTTC
- TRBJ2-2 - TRBV19 CASIGGPGELFF TGTGCCAGTATTGGGGGCCCCGGGGAGCTGTTTTTT
- TRBJ2-1 TRBD1 TRBV7-9 CASSFLSGQGTQFF TGTGCCAGCAGCTTTTTATCGGGACAGGGGACGCAGTTCTTC
- TRBJ1-1 TRBD1 TRBV5-1 CASSFTGTGVNTEAFF TGCGCCAGCAGCTTTACCGGGACAGGGGTGAACACTGAAGCTTTCTTT
once TRBJ1-2 TRBD1 TRBV28 CASSIGQGDYGYTF TGTGCCAGCAGTATCGGACAGGGGGACTATGGCTACACCTTC
- TRBJ2-7 TRBD1 TRBV5-5 CASRSGQGYEQYF TGTGCCAGCAGGTCGGGACAGGGGTACGAGCAGTACTTC
few TRBJ1-2 - TRBV28 CASSFEANSNYGYTF TGTGCCAGCAGTTTTGAGGCAAATTCTAACTATGGCTACACCTTC
few TRBJ2-3 - TRBV11-2 CASSLSAGHVTDTQYF TGTGCCAGCAGCTTATCTGCAGGGCATGTCACAGATACGCAGTATTTT
- TRBJ2-3 TRBD2 TRBV5-1 CASSLLSGGAGTDTQYF TGCGCCAGCAGCTTGTTAAGCGGGGGGGCCGGCACAGATACGCAGTATTTT
- TRBJ2-7 - TRBV6-2/TRBV6-3 CASSSQIPGNEQYF TGTGCCAGCAGTTCCCAGATTCCGGGGAACGAGCAGTACTTC
- TRBJ1-4 TRBD1 TRBV6-5 CASRTGVNEKLFF TGTGCCAGCAGGACAGGGGTTAATGAAAAACTGTTTTTT
- TRBJ1-5 TRBD1 TRBV19 CASSLPSGTGSNQPQHF TGTGCCAGTAGTTTACCTTCCGGGACAGGCTCAAATCAGCCCCAGCATTTT
few TRBJ1-6 - TRBV3-1/TRBV3-2 CASRTGTYNSPLHF TGTGCCAGCAGAACAGGGACCTATAATTCACCCCTCCACTTT
- TRBJ1-2 - TRBV27 CASSFVHGPAGGYTF TGTGCCAGCAGTTTTGTGCACGGACCGGCGGGAGGCTACACCTTC
- TRBJ2-3 - TRBV11-2 CASSLAGTDTQYF TGTGCCAGCAGCTTGGCAGGCACAGATACGCAGTATTTT
- TRBJ2-7 TRBD1 TRBV5-1 CASSLGGQGPYEQYF TGCGCCAGCAGCTTGGGGGGACAGGGACCGTACGAGCAGTACTTC
- TRBJ1-2 TRBD1 TRBV15 CATSNFPAGGNGYTF TGTGCCACCAGCAACTTCCCGGCAGGGGGAAATGGCTACACCTTC
- TRBJ2-6 - TRBV2 CATQTGSSGANVLTF TGTGCCACACAGACAGGCAGCTCTGGGGCCAACGTCCTGACTTTC
- TRBJ2-4 TRBD2 TRBV24-1 CAEYGTSGVGAKNIQYF TGTGCCGAGTATGGGACTAGCGGGGTTGGAGCCAAAAACATTCAGTACTTC
- TRBJ2-7 TRBD1 TRBV4-2 CASSQGTGIAYEQYF TGTGCCAGCAGCCAAGGGACAGGGATCGCCTACGAGCAGTACTTC
- TRBJ2-5 - TRBV10-2 CASTGGHFRETQYF TGCGCCAGCACCGGTGGGCACTTCAGGGAGACCCAGTACTTC
- TRBJ1-2 - TRBV7-9 CPQGGANYGYTF TGTCCACAAGGGGGAGCTAACTATGGCTACACCTTC
- TRBJ2-5 TRBD2 TRBV3-1/TRBV3-2 CASSQDPSSGEETQYF TGTGCCAGCAGCCAAGATCCGTCTAGCGGGGAAGAGACCCAGTACTTC
- TRBJ1-5 TRBD1 TRBV2 CASRPGQGGQPQHF TGTGCCAGCAGGCCGGGACAGGGGGGTCAGCCCCAGCATTTT
once TRBJ2-7 - TRBV7-3 CASSPRRAGVDEQYF TGTGCCAGCAGCCCACGGCGGGCAGGGGTGGACGAGCAGTACTTC
- TRBJ1-2 TRBD1 TRBV6-5 CASSYSSQGAGYTF TGTGCCAGCAGTTACTCGAGTCAGGGGGCTGGCTACACCTTC
- TRBJ2-1 TRBD1 TRBV9 CASSRRQGGNEQFF TGTGCCAGCAGCCGGAGACAGGGGGGGAATGAGCAGTTCTTC